This T cell receptor beta chain stems from a study of Ad26.COV2.S vaccination and SARS-CoV-2 variants. Across the whole study: By the intramuscular route, Ad26.COV2.S was given once, or twice 56 days apart. The study's findings and limits: In vaccinated individuals, spike-specific CD8+ and CD4+ T cell responses reportedly displayed substantial breadth.

Here immunoSEQ multiplex PCR was the method, and the copy in TCRdb shows in-frame clones only, minus some. This sample has about 500,000 clones, with roughly nine tenths found just once. The treatment here: about 20 received Ad26.COV2.S at low or high dose, single or two shots; roughly 5 received placebo; per-sample allocation not given. The samples were gathered on day 63 after the first injection of vaccine or placebo. In the vaccine, an Ad26 vector expressed the SARS-CoV-2 spike of the Wuhan strain. Germline V gene lookup returns CDR1 LNHDA and CDR2 SQIVND (reference sequence). V lost 4 bases, J lost 1 base, and 6 bases stayed unmatched. This CDR3 is built from 15 residues. Notes on this clone: Its antigen is not identified.

The starting material was peripheral blood, obtained in a trial of Ad26.COV2.S vaccine versus placebo. The sequence was collected from a person aged 18-60 years who received the Ad26.COV2.S COVID-19 vaccine or a placebo. The V and J genes are TRBV19 and TRBJ2-7; 8 positions match TRBD2. This CDR3 reads CASSTGLAGSYEQYF. The CDR3 nucleotides read TGTGCCAGTAGTACTGGACTAGCTGGATCCTACGAGCAGTACTTC.